Below, one T cell receptor beta chain is given with its context. The antigen remains undetermined. This specimen comes from a study of identical twins. Healthy Caucasian donors formed the entire cohort. Study-wide results and limits: Models underestimated out-of-frame TCR alpha sharing in monozygotic twins.

TCRdb re-called the 5' RACE reads through MiXCR, storing one row per CDR3 protein. The table lists fewer than 900,000 distinct CDR3 sequences, around a sixth of them singletons. The germline V gene has CDR1 MNHEY and CDR2 SMNVEV (reference sequence). V lost 3 bases, J lost 7 bases, and 10 bases lay in between. This CDR3 is 13 amino acids long. This same sample was also part of a study on T cells expressing NK-cell markers. That source adds: The sequencing cohort of eight donors included seven HCMV-seropositive individuals and one seronegative individual. Where several donors were concerned, these clonotypes also led the CD3+CD56-NKG2C+ fraction.

This chain links TRBV27 with TRBJ2-1; no clear D. Sequencing was performed on PBMCs. The receptor was isolated from a woman in her late teens or twenties in good health. The DNA for the CDR3 is TGTGCCAGCAGTTTCGCTACCTTGAATGAGCAGTTCTTC. Its translation: CASSFATLNEQFF.